The 29 T cell receptor beta chains below were found in one sample sequenced in a study of T-cell reconstitution after alpha-beta-depleted transplantation in children. Unique molecular identifiers were used to barcode this TCRbeta library. MiXCR, run by TCRdb on the PCR reads, gives a single entry per CDR3 protein. The table has 97,000 or so distinct CDR3 sequences, about 6% seen once; the top ten hold 5.5% to 6.5%. The sample in question was PBMCs, mostly from graft donor cells, obtained 60 days after TCRalphabeta/CD19-depleted stem cell transplant. All receptors come from a female patient younger than 10 who had a stem cell transplant for Fanconi anemia, so the T cells may come from the graft donor.

The table lists this clonotype with a few counts. This chain joins TRBV29-1 and TRBJ2-5; D perhaps matches TRBD1 (6 bases). The CDR3 has 12 residues. Trimming shortened V by 6 bases and J by 5 bases, and 13 bases separated the two germline ends. In germline, CDR1 is SQVTM, CDR2 ANQGSEA. CDR3 residues: CSVAGAVETQYF. CDR3 sequence (DNA): TGCAGCGTAGCAGGGGCCGTGGAGACCCAGTACTTC.

This clonotype was seen repeatedly, ten times or more. The chain uses TRBV3-1 and TRBJ2-5, with a tentative D call TRBD2 (5 bases). This CDR3 contains 14 residues. Germline CDR1 is LGHDT and CDR2 is YNNKEL (reference sequence). Trimming shortened V by 4 bases and J by 3 bases, and 12 bases separated the two germline ends. The CDR3 sequence: CASSRGILKETQYF. DNA of the CDR3: TGTGCCAGCAGCCGAGGGATTTTAAAAGAGACCCAGTACTTC.

This clonotype appeared many times. CDR3 bases: TGTGCCATCACTAAAGACGGACCCCTGTCGGATGAGCAGTTCTTC. It is translated as CAITKDGPLSDEQFF. The rearrangement uses TRBV10-3 and TRBJ2-1; D gene uncertain. Germline-derived CDR1 and CDR2 are ENHRY and SYGVKD. The CDR3 is 15 residues long. Trimming took 7 bases from V and 8 from J, leaving 21 bases between them.

The genes are TRBV19 and TRBJ2-1; D might be TRBD2 (5 bases). CDR1 and CDR2 (germline): LNHDA, SQIVND (reference sequence). The CDR3 sequence is 15 residues long. V was clipped by 5 bases and J by 5 bases, with 16 bases between them. The CDR3 DNA sequence: TGTGCCAGTAGTCTGGGGTCTAGCCCTCACAATGAGCAGTTCTTC. Protein: CASSLGSSPHNEQFF.

This clonotype was counted many times. The chain uses TRBV9 and TRBJ2-5; a possible D gene is TRBD2 (5 bases). CDR1 is SGDLS, CDR2 YYNGEE, per germline. Trimming left V 0 bases short and J 5 bases short, with 14 bases between. The length of the CDR3 is 15 residues. The CDR3 DNA sequence: TGTGCCAGCAGCGTAGAGGGCGGGTTGTTGGAGACCCAGTACTTC. Its protein product is CASSVEGGLLETQYF.

This clonotype was observed at least ten times. V is TRBV28 and J is TRBJ2-1; TRBD2 matches at 8 bases. Per the germline V gene, CDR1 is MDHEN and CDR2 is SYDVKM. With V trimmed by 10 bases and J by 2 bases, 4 bases remained unmatched. This CDR3 is 13 amino acids long. The CDR3 DNA is TGTGCCATACTAGCGGACCCCTACAATGAGCAGTTCTTC. It encodes CAILADPYNEQFF.

J is TRBJ1-1 and V is TRBV5-1, with D possibly being TRBD1 (5 bases). CDR1 and CDR2 (germline): SGHRS, YFSETQ. Between the trimmed V and J ends, which lost 0 bases and 5 bases, there was a span of 20 bases. The CDR3 is 17 residues long. The CDR3 loop is CASSLAGGISTGTEAFF. The CDR3 DNA is TGCGCCAGCAGCTTGGCCGGGGGGATAAGTACCGGGACTGAAGCTTTCTTT.

The J gene is TRBJ2-5, the V gene TRBV30; 11 positions match TRBD2. Per germline, CDR1 GTSNPN and CDR2 SVGIG (reference sequence). This CDR3 is built from 15 residues. V shed 2 bases and J 2 bases; nucleotides not matched to a gene: 4. The CDR3 nucleotides are TGTGCCTGGAGTTTGGGACTAGCGGTTCAAGAGACCCAGTACTTC. It codes for CAWSLGLAVQETQYF.

The gene calls are TRBV4-2 and TRBJ1-6; TRBD1 is a possible D gene (5 bases). Trimming removed 0 bases at V and 7 bases at J, with 19 bases between. Germline CDR1 is LGHNA and CDR2 is YNFKEQ. The CDR3 is 18 residues long. The CDR3 protein is CASSQDGLWGSLNSPLHF. DNA for the CDR3: TGTGCCAGCAGCCAAGATGGGCTCTGGGGGTCCTTAAATTCACCCCTCCACTTT.

About this clonotype itself: A single base separates this from a much larger clone, so it may be a read error. V and J are TRBV9 and TRBJ2-2, with D possibly matching TRBD1 (6 bases). The CDR3 contains 17 residues. Per germline, CDR1 SGDLS and CDR2 YYNGEE. V lost 6 bases and J lost 6, with 24 bases in between. The CDR3 reads CASTPMDSDLFAGELFF. For the CDR3, the DNA is TGTGCCAGCACCCCAATGGACAGTGATTTGTTTGCCGGGGAGCTGTTTTTT. Full variable domain (outside the CDR3, taken from reference TRBV9 and TRBJ2-2): DSGVTQTPKHLITATGQRVTLRCSPRSGDLSVYWYQQSLDQGLQFLIQYYNGEERAKGNILERFSAQQFPDLHSELNLSSLELGDSALYFCASTPMDSDLFAGELFFGEGSRLTVL.

The gene calls are TRBV19 and TRBJ2-2, with D tentatively TRBD2 (5 bases). V lost 3 bases, J lost 2 bases, and 10 bases lay in between. The CDR3 contains 15 residues. Germline CDR1 and CDR2: LNHDA and SQIVND (reference sequence). DNA for the CDR3: TGTGCCAGTAGTATGGGAGTGACCAACACCGGGGAGCTGTTTTTT. This encodes CASSMGVTNTGELFF. Using reference TRBV19 and TRBJ2-2 for the parts outside the CDR3, the full variable domain is DGGITQSPKYLFRKEGQNVTLSCEQNLNHDAMYWYRQDPGQGLRLIYYSQIVNDFQKGDIAEGYSVSREKKESFPLTVTSAQKNPTAFYLCASSMGVTNTGELFFGEGSRLTVL.

This clonotype was counted ten times or more. The chain joins TRBV20-1 to TRBJ2-1; TRBD1 aligns across 10 bases. Germline values: CDR1 DFQATT, CDR2 SNEGSKA (reference sequence). This CDR3 is built from 15 residues. V trimming: 0 bases; J trimming: 3 bases; junction bases outside the gene matches: 2. CDR3 coding DNA: TGCAGTGCTAGAGAGGGGACAGGGGACTACAATGAGCAGTTCTTC. The encoded protein is CSAREGTGDYNEQFF.

Ten or more counts support this clonotype. This rearrangement joins TRBV29-1 to TRBJ2-3; D unclear. Germline loops: CDR1 SQVTM, CDR2 ANQGSEA. This CDR3 is 12 amino acids long. V lost 5 bases, J lost 2 bases, and 8 bases lay in between. CDR3 in amino acids: CSVLGNTDTQYF. CDR3 DNA sequence: TGCAGCGTTTTGGGAAACACAGATACGCAGTATTTT.

At least ten counts were recorded for this clonotype. The J gene is TRBJ2-7, the V gene TRBV5-1; D may be TRBD1 (6 bases). The CDR3 runs 15 residues. With 2 bases removed from V and 1 base from J, the gap between germline ends came to 13 bases. Looked up from germline, CDR1 is SGHRS and CDR2 is YFSETQ. CDR3 nucleotides: TGCGCCAGCAGCTTTATAGGGGGATTATCCTACGAGCAGTACTTC. Encoded protein: CASSFIGGLSYEQYF.

V and J are TRBV30 and TRBJ1-4; no clear D gene. Trimming removed 6 bases at V and 2 bases at J, with 25 bases between. The CDR3 sequence is 18 residues long. CDR1 is GTSNPN, CDR2 SVGIG, per germline (reference sequence). The CDR3 DNA reads as TGTGCCTGCAGTTTTATTGAGGGATCGGAGTTGACTAATGAAAAACTGTTTTTT. Amino acids: CACSFIEGSELTNEKLFF.

Turning to this clonotype: One base away lies a much larger clone, so this may be a sequencing read error. The gene calls are TRBV20-1 and TRBJ2-3, with D unclear. CDR3 length: 15 amino acids. Germline lookup yields CDR1 DFQATT and CDR2 SNEGSKA (reference sequence). As DNA, the CDR3 is TGCGGTGCTAGAGATCCCCGGACCAGCACAGATACGCAGTATTTT. It is translated as CGARDPRTSTDTQYF.

This clonotype was seen ten or more times. The chain combines TRBV20-1 with TRBJ2-3; D not resolved. CDR3 length: 15 residues. Germline values: CDR1 DFQATT, CDR2 SNEGSKA (reference sequence). V was trimmed by 0 bases and J by 2 bases, leaving 12 bases between them. In DNA, the CDR3 is TGCAGTGCTAGAGATCCGGTGGGGAACACAGATACGCAGTATTTT. It specifies CSARDPVGNTDTQYF.

At least ten counts were recorded for this clonotype. The chain has TRBV5-1 and TRBJ2-1; 9 positions agree with TRBD2. Germline loops: CDR1 SGHRS, CDR2 YFSETQ. V shed 3 bases and J 4 bases; nucleotides not matched to a gene: 5. The CDR3 spans 15 residues. The CDR3 loop is CASSSIAGDYNEQFF. The CDR3 region has the DNA TGCGCCAGCAGCTCAATAGCGGGAGATTACAATGAGCAGTTCTTC.

This clonotype has more than one count but fewer than ten. The V call is TRBV3-1, the J call TRBJ2-1, with 10 nucleotides matching TRBD2. Germline CDR1 reads LGHDT; CDR2 reads YNNKEL (reference sequence). V lost 1 base, J lost 10 bases, and 10 bases stayed unmatched. The CDR3 is 16 residues long. The CDR3 sequence: CASSQGTSGAYSEQFF. The CDR3 DNA reads as TGTGCCAGCAGCCAAGGTACTAGCGGGGCCTATTCGGAGCAGTTCTTC.

This clonotype was seen more than once but under ten times. The chain uses TRBV12-3 or TRBV12-4 and TRBJ1-2; D perhaps matches TRBD1 (6 bases). Deletions cut 5 bases from V and 5 bases from J, with 18 bases between. The CDR3 consists of 15 residues. The CDR3 reads CASSLTGWRGYGYTF. As DNA, the CDR3 is TGTGCCAGCAGTCTAACAGGGTGGCGAGGATATGGCTACACCTTC.

This clonotype was picked up many times. This sequence joins TRBV18 and TRBJ2-5; D unresolved. With 3 bases removed from V and 0 bases from J, the gap between germline ends came to 2 bases. Germline CDR1 is KGHSH and CDR2 is LQKENI. This CDR3 spans 12 amino acids. CDR3 sequence (DNA): TGTGCCAGCTCACCCTACCAAGAGACCCAGTACTTC. It encodes CASSPYQETQYF.

This clonotype came up many times. The V gene is TRBV28, the J gene TRBJ2-1; TRBD1 matches 8 bases. Germline values: CDR1 MDHEN, CDR2 SYDVKM. Unmatched junction bases numbered 10, after V lost 8 bases and J lost 4 bases. The CDR3 runs 15 residues. In DNA form, the CDR3 reads TGTGCCAGCCTGTTCGGGACAGGAGATTACAATGAGCAGTTCTTC. Translation: CASLFGTGDYNEQFF.

This clonotype was observed a handful of times. The chain has TRBV27 and TRBJ2-7; 11 bases are shared with TRBD1. Trimming removed 10 bases from V and 3 bases from J; junction bases left unmatched: 14. The CDR3 runs to 16 residues. The germline V gene has CDR1 MNHEY and CDR2 SMNVEV (reference sequence). The chain's CDR3 is CATYRFGDRGFYEQYF. The CDR3 DNA reads TGTGCCACCTACCGGTTTGGGGACAGGGGGTTCTACGAGCAGTACTTC.

This clonotype was observed a handful of times. The V and J genes are TRBV27 and TRBJ2-5; TRBD1 is a possible D gene (5 bases). The CDR3 has 14 residues. Germline CDR1 is MNHEY and CDR2 is SMNVEV (reference sequence). Between the trimmed V and J ends, which lost 1 base and 2 bases, there was a span of 8 bases. Here the CDR3 reads CASSLLPGQETQYF. CDR3 nucleotide sequence: TGTGCCAGCAGTTTATTACCAGGGCAAGAGACCCAGTACTTC.

This clonotype was detected many times. V usage is TRBV5-1 and J usage is TRBJ2-7; TRBD2 might be the D (5 bases). V lost 0 bases, J lost 3 bases, and 10 bases lay in between. The CDR3 spans 14 residues. CDR1 is SGHRS, CDR2 YFSETQ, per germline. As DNA, the CDR3 is TGCGCCAGCAGCTTGGGACGGGGAGTCTACGAGCAGTACTTC. It translates to CASSLGRGVYEQYF.

This clonotype was seen many times. The chain combines TRBV3-1 with TRBJ1-1; TRBD1 agrees at 10 bases. Germline CDR1 LGHDT, CDR2 YNNKEL (reference sequence). V shed 4 bases, J shed 4 bases, and the junction held 3 bases outside the gene matches. This CDR3 comprises 14 residues. CDR3 amino acids: CASSLGQGGTEAFF. DNA for the CDR3: TGTGCCAGCAGCCTCGGACAGGGGGGCACTGAAGCTTTCTTT.

In this sample, this clonotype turned up many times. The rearrangement joins TRBV7-7 to TRBJ2-1; 10 bases match TRBD2. With V trimmed by 5 bases and J by 8 bases, 6 bases remained unmatched. CDR3 length: 14 amino acids. Germline CDR1 reads SSHAT; CDR2 reads FNYEAQ (reference sequence). The DNA for the CDR3 is TGTGCCAGCAGCCGAGCGGGAGGGCCCGATGAGCAGTTCTTC. Translated: CASSRAGGPDEQFF.

This clonotype was recorded at least ten times. This rearrangement joins TRBV6-5 to TRBJ2-7, with 7 bases fitting TRBD2. Germline CDR1 MNHEY, CDR2 SVGAGI. The length of the CDR3 is 15 residues. V was clipped by 2 bases and J by 4 bases; unmatched bases: 8. The CDR3 DNA reads as TGTGCCAGCAGTTACGGCGGCGGGAGTTATTACGAGCAGTACTTC. Protein sequence: CASSYGGGSYYEQYF.

This clonotype ranks as medium-sized. This sequence joins TRBV3-1 and TRBJ2-3; the D gene could be TRBD1 or TRBD2 (5 bases each). The CDR3 sequence is 12 residues long. V lost 10 bases to trimming and J lost 0 bases, with 8 bases between them. Germline CDR1 LGHDT, CDR2 YNNKEL (reference sequence). The CDR3 sequence is CATRDSTDTQYF. The CDR3 DNA reads TGTGCCACCCGGGACAGCACAGATACGCAGTATTTT.